The 7 T cell receptor beta chains presented below share a single source sample, sequenced in a study of T cells after posttransplantation cyclophosphamide. Assay used: immunoSEQ multiplex PCR; TCRdb lists only in-frame clones, some missing. The sample lists 10,000 to 12,000 clones; approximately 95% were seen once. Sequenced: naive CD8+ T cells sorted from PBMCs. The receptor source for this set is a man younger than 45 in good health and a related stem cell transplant donor.

V gene TRBV4-3 combines with J gene TRBJ1-6, with 8 bases fitting TRBD1. CDR3 length equals 16 residues. Germline values: CDR1 LGHNA, CDR2 YSLEER. J was trimmed by 7 bases and V by 0 bases; bases with no gene match: 5. CDR3 DNA sequence: TGCGCCAGCAGCCAAGAAGCGGACAGGGTAAATTCACCCCTCCACTTT. Residues: CASSQEADRVNSPLHF.

This clone was seen a single time. The V call is TRBV7-9, the J call TRBJ2-7; D is unresolved. CDR3 length equals 14 residues. V was pared by 6 bases and J by 2 bases, with 14 bases between. Germline lookup yields CDR1 SEHNR and CDR2 FQNEAQ (reference sequence). CDR3: CASSRISGPYEQYF. DNA of the CDR3: TGTGCCAGCAGTCGGATCTCAGGTCCCTACGAGCAGTACTTC. The variable domain in full, completed from reference TRBV7-9 and TRBJ2-7, reads DTGVSQNPRHKITKRGQNVTFRCDPISEHNRLYWYRQTLGQGPEFLTYFQNEAQLEKSRLLSDRFSAERPKGSFSTLEIQRTEQGDSAMYLCASSRISGPYEQYFGPGTRLTVT.

A note on this clone: One end of the junction fails to match germline, which may point to a read error. The chain employs TRBV7-7 and TRBJ2-3; maybe TRBD2 (5 bases). Germline CDR1 SSHAT, CDR2 FNYEAQ (reference sequence). This CDR3 region has 14 residues. The CDR3 nucleotides are TGTGCTAGCAGCCCCGGGGTGTCCACAGATACGCAGTATTTT. Encoded protein: CASSPGVSTDTQYF.

The CDR3 sequence: CASSSEGWGQSFSDSPLHF. The DNA for the CDR3 is TGTGCCAGCAGCTCTGAAGGTTGGGGACAATCGTTTTCTGATTCACCCCTCCACTTT. This chain links TRBV7-6 with TRBJ1-6; a weak D match, TRBD1 (6 bases). The germline V and J ends were trimmed by 4 bases and 8 bases, with 27 bases remaining between them. The CDR3 runs 19 residues. Germline V gene sequence: CDR1 SGHVS, CDR2 FNYEAQ. The complete variable domain, with remaining parts taken from reference TRBV7-6 and TRBJ1-6, reads GAGVSQSPRYKVTKRGQDVALRCDPISGHVSLYWYRQALGQGPEFLTYFNYEAQQDKSGLPNDRFSAERPEGSISTLTIQRTEQRDSAMYRCASSSEGWGQSFSDSPLHFGNGTRLTVT.

The V call is TRBV29-1, the J call TRBJ2-7; a weak D match, TRBD2 (6 bases). CDR3 length: 13 amino acids. Trimming took 8 bases from V and 0 from J, leaving 14 bases between them. Germline-derived CDR1 and CDR2 are SQVTM and ANQGSEA. CDR3 sequence (DNA): TGCAGCTTCCGGGACTGGCGCTCCTACGAGCAGTACTTC. It translates to CSFRDWRSYEQYF.

This clone was picked up one time. The chain couples TRBV4-1 to TRBJ2-2; D gene unclear. The ends were cut back, 4 bases at V and 6 bases at J, with 9 bases in the middle. From germline, CDR1 is MGHRA and CDR2 YSYEKL. The CDR3 spans 13 residues. CDR3 DNA: TGCGCCAGCAGCCCACTCCAAGCCGGGGAGCTGTTTTTT. This sequence encodes CASSPLQAGELFF.

The gene calls are TRBV7-9 and TRBJ2-3; perhaps TRBD1 as D (7 bases). V was shortened by 5 bases and J by 3 bases, with 21 bases between the two germline ends. The CDR3 is 17 residues long. Germline V lookup: CDR1 SEHNR, CDR2 FQNEAQ (reference sequence). The CDR3 DNA reads as TGTGCCAGCAGCGCCTCTGGGCAGGGGGGTAGGACAGATACGCAGTATTTT. Amino acids: CASSASGQGGRTDTQYF.